The subject of this entry is one T cell receptor beta chain. The antigen is undetermined. This entry comes from a study of monozygotic twins with inflammatory bowel disease. The study, taken as a whole, reports: Resolution of different T cell subtypes was not achieved. Sharing of clonotypes with others was lower in IBD patients than in healthy twins, and this was especially so with disease activity.

No DNA is given; TCRdb re-called the 5' RACE reads and lists each CDR3 protein once. The specimen's table records about 450,000 distinct CDR3 sequences. The CDR3 totals 16 residues. Blood (approximately 2.4 ml) was collected from every donor individually. The TCR comes from a human donor with ulcerative colitis or Crohn's disease, or a healthy co-twin of an affected twin (not recorded which). The sequenced sample consisted of blood. The chain employs TRBV21-1 and TRBJ2-3; TCRdb outputs TRBD1, but without DNA this stays unchecked. TRBV21-1 is designated a pseudogene. CDR3 in amino acids: CASSNPSRANTDTQYF.